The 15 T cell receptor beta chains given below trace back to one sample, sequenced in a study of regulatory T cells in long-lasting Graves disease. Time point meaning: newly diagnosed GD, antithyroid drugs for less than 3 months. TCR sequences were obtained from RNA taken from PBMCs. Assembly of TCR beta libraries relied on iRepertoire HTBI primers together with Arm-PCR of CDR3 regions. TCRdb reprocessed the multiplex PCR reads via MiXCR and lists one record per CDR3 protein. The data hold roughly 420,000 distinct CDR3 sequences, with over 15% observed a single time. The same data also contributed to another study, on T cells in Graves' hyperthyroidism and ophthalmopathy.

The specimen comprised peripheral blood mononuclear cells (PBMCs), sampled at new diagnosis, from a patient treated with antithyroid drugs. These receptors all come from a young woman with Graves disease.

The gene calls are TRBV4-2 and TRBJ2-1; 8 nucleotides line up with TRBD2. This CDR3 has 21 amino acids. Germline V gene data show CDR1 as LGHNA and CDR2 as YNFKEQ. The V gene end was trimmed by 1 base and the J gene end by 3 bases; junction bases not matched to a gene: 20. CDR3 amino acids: CASSQGSGTRGSVGIYNEQFF. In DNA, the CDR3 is TGTGCCAGCAGCCAAGGATCCGGGACTAGGGGAAGTGTCGGGATCTACAATGAGCAGTTCTTC.

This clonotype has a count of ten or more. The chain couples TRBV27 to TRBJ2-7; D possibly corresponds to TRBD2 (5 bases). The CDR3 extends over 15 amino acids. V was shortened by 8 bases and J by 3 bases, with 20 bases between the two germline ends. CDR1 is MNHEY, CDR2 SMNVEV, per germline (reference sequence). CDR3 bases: TGTGCCAGCGCAAAGGGAGTTGAGGGAAACTACGAGCAGTACTTC. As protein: CASAKGVEGNYEQYF.

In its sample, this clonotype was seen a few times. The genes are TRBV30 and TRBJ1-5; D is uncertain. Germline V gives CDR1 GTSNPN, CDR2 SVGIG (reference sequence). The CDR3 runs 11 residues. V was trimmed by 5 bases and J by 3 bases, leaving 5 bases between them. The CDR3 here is CAWGYNQPQHF. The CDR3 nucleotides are TGTGCCTGGGGCTACAATCAGCCCCAGCATTTT.

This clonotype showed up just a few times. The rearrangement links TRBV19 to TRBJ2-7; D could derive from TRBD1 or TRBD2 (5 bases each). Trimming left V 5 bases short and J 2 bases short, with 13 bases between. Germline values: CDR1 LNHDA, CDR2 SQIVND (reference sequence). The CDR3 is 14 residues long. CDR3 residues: CASSSRDRTYEQYF. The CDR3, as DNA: TGTGCCAGTAGTTCCCGGGACCGAACCTACGAGCAGTACTTC.

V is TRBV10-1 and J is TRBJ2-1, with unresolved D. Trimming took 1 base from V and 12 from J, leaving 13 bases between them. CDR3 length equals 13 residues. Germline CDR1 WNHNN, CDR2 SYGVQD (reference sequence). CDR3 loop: CASSEYASPRQFF. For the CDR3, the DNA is TGCGCCAGCAGTGAGTATGCGTCACCCCGGCAGTTCTTC.

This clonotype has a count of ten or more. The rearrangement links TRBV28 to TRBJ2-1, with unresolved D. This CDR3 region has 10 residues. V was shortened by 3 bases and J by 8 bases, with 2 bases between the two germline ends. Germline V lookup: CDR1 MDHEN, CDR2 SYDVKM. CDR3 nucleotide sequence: TGTGCCAGCAGTTTCCATGAGCAGTTCTTC. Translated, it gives CASSFHEQFF.

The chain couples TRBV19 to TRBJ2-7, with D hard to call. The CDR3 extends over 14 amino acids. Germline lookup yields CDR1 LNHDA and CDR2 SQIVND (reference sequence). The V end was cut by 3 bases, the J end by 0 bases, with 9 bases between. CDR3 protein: CASSMVGSSYEQYF. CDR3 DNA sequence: TGTGCCAGTAGTATGGTTGGTAGCTCCTACGAGCAGTACTTC.

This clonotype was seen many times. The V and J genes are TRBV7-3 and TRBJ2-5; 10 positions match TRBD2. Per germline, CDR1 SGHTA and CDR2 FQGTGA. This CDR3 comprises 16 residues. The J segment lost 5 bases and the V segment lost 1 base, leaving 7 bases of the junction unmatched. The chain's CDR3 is CASSLRTSGKGETQYF. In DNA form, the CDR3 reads TGTGCCAGCAGCTTAAGAACTAGCGGGAAGGGGGAGACCCAGTACTTC.

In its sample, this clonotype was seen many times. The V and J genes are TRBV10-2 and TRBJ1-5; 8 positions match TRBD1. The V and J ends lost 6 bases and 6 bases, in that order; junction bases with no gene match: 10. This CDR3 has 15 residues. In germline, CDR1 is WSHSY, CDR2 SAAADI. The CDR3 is CASSSSSGGSQPQHF. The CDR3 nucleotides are TGCGCCAGCAGCTCATCATCAGGGGGCAGTCAGCCCCAGCATTTT.

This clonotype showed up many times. The CDR3 coding sequence is TGTGCCAGCAGCCAACTAGCGGCCTCCTACGAGCAGTACTTC. It encodes CASSQLAASYEQYF. The chain couples TRBV7-9 to TRBJ2-7; 8 positions agree with TRBD2. CDR3 size: 14 residues. V lost 5 bases and J lost 0; bases outside the gene matches: 3. Per the germline V gene, CDR1 is SEHNR and CDR2 is FQNEAQ (reference sequence).

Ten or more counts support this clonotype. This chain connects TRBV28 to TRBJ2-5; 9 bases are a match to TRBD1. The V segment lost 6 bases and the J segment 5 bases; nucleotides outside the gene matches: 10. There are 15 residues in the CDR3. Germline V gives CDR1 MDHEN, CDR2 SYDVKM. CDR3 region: CASSPTGTGYETQYF. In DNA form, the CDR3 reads TGTGCCAGCAGCCCTACCGGGACAGGGTACGAGACCCAGTACTTC. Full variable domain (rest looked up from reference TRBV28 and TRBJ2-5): DVKVTQSSRYLVKRTGEKVFLECVQDMDHENMFWYRQDPGLGLRLIYFSYDVKMKEKGDIPEGYSVSREKKERFSLILESASTNQTSMYLCASSPTGTGYETQYFGPGTRLLVL.

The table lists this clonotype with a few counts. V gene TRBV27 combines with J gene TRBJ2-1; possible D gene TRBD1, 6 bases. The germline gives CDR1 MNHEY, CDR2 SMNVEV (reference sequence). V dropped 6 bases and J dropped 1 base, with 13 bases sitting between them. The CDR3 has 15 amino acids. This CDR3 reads CASSSKGVSYNEQFF. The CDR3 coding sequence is TGTGCCAGCAGCTCCAAGGGGGTTTCCTACAATGAGCAGTTCTTC.

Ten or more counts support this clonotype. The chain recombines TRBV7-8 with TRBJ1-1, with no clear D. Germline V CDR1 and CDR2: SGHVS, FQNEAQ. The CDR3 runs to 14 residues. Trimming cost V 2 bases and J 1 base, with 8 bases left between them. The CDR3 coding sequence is TGTGCCAGCAGCTTATTGTCAGGGAACACTGAAGCTTTCTTT. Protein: CASSLLSGNTEAFF.

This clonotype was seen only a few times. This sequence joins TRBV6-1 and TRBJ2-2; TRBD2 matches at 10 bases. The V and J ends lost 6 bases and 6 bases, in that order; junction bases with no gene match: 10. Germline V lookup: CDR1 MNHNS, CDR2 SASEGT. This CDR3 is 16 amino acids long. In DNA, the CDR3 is TGTGCCAGCAGCCCATTTCTAGCGGGAGCGGCCGGGGAGCTGTTTTTT. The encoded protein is CASSPFLAGAAGELFF.

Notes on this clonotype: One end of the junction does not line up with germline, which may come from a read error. CDR3 loop: CASSRDGNSEAFF. For the CDR3, the DNA is TGTGCCAGCAGCCGGGACGGGAACTCTGAAGCTTTCTTT. The chain carries TRBV7-3 and TRBJ1-1; a possible D gene is TRBD1 (5 bases). CDR1 is SGHTA, CDR2 FQGTGA, per germline. The CDR3 consists of 13 residues.